A single sample is the source of the 28 T cell receptor beta chains below, sequenced in a study of T cell responses to AZD1222 COVID-19 vaccine. Sequencing used immunoSEQ multiplex PCR; TCRdb keeps in-frame clones, though not all of them. Seen here are 55,000 to 60,000 clones, approximately 85% observed once, and the top ten hold roughly 19%. This specimen was peripheral blood, taken on day 0 of MenACWY control vaccination. The receptor set was obtained from an adult in good health.

The rearrangement uses TRBV29-1 and TRBJ1-4; tentatively, D is TRBD1 (6 bases). The CDR3 spans 13 residues. Trimming pared 6 bases from V and 7 bases from J, leaving 15 bases between. Germline assignment: CDR1 SQVTM and CDR2 ANQGSEA. The CDR3 nucleotides are TGCAGCGTGCAAAGGGGGACGGGTGAAAAACTGTTTTTT. It is translated as CSVQRGTGEKLFF.

The chain links TRBV9 to TRBJ1-1, with 7 bases lining up with TRBD1. J gave up 4 bases and V 2 bases, and 5 bases lay outside the gene matches. Germline CDR1 is SGDLS and CDR2 is YYNGEE. The CDR3 is 14 residues long. The CDR3 DNA reads TGTGCCAGCAGCGTGATAGGGGGCGGCACTGAAGCTTTCTTT. Translation: CASSVIGGGTEAFF.

The chain is built from TRBV5-5 and TRBJ1-2; TRBD1 might be the D (5 bases). The V end lost 0 bases, the J end lost 4 bases, and 13 bases lay between the germline ends. Germline CDR1 SGHKS, CDR2 YYEKEE (reference sequence). This CDR3 region has 15 residues. The CDR3 loop is CASSLGSGGVYGYTF. The CDR3 region has the DNA TGTGCCAGCAGCTTGGGGTCCGGGGGAGTCTATGGCTACACCTTC.

The CDR3 loop reads CASSFNGEGAEAFF. As DNA, the CDR3 is TGCGCCAGCAGCTTTAATGGAGAAGGCGCTGAAGCTTTCTTT. This chain links TRBV5-1 with TRBJ1-1; D unresolved. Germline V gene sequence: CDR1 SGHRS, CDR2 YFSETQ. V was pared by 2 bases and J by 6 bases, with 14 bases between. This CDR3 is built from 14 residues. The full variable domain, rest sourced from reference TRBV5-1 and TRBJ1-1, is KAGVTQTPRYLIKTRGQQVTLSCSPISGHRSVSWYQQTPGQGLQFLFEYFSETQRNKGNFPGRFSGRQFSNSRSEMNVSTLELGDSALYLCASSFNGEGAEAFFGQGTRLTVV.

This clone was seen a single time. The J gene is TRBJ2-3, the V gene TRBV9, with D perhaps TRBD1 or TRBD2 (6 bases each). Germline V gene lookup returns CDR1 SGDLS and CDR2 YYNGEE. CDR3 size: 16 residues. Trimming cost V 3 bases and J 4 bases, with 18 bases left between them. The CDR3 nucleotides read TGTGCCAGCAGCGGAGGCGGGACATTCGGCCCAGATACGCAGTATTTT. It specifies CASSGGGTFGPDTQYF.

The chain carries TRBV29-1 and TRBJ2-1, with D possibly being TRBD1 (6 bases). The germline CDR1 and CDR2 sequences are SQVTM and ANQGSEA. Trimming took 6 bases from V and 4 from J, leaving 10 bases between them. This CDR3 spans 12 amino acids. CDR3: CSVDTGYNEQFF. CDR3 bases: TGCAGCGTCGATACAGGGTACAATGAGCAGTTCTTC.

This clone was detected only once. This chain uses TRBV28 with TRBJ1-5, with D uncertain. The CDR3 extends over 15 amino acids. Trimming removed 2 bases at V and 3 bases at J, with 11 bases between. Germline V gene sequence: CDR1 MDHEN, CDR2 SYDVKM. The CDR3 reads CASSLTWQTNQPQHF. The CDR3 region has the DNA TGTGCCAGCAGTTTAACATGGCAGACCAATCAGCCCCAGCATTTT.

The V call is TRBV7-9, the J call TRBJ2-5; D is possibly TRBD1 (6 bases). Germline values: CDR1 SEHNR, CDR2 FQNEAQ (reference sequence). The CDR3 consists of 16 residues. Trimming shortened V by 5 bases and J by 2 bases, and 18 bases separated the two germline ends. The CDR3 protein is CASSPNALDRQETQYF. As DNA, the CDR3 is TGTGCCAGCAGCCCCAATGCGTTGGACAGACAAGAGACCCAGTACTTC.

The rearrangement uses TRBV19 and TRBJ1-3; D not certain. CDR3 length: 12 amino acids. V gave up 7 bases and J gave up 4 bases, with 8 bases separating them. CDR1 LNHDA and CDR2 SQIVND come from the germline V gene (reference sequence). CDR3 sequence (DNA): TGTGCCAGTACCCCTGCAGGAAACACCATATATTTT. It specifies CASTPAGNTIYF.

The chain has TRBV28 and TRBJ2-1; D is unclear. V was clipped by 7 bases and J by 0 bases, with 22 bases between them. CDR1 and CDR2 from the germline V gene are MDHEN and SYDVKM. CDR3 length equals 18 residues. The CDR3 region is CASTGSRPTSSSYNEQFF. The CDR3 DNA sequence: TGTGCCAGCACCGGGTCCCGACCTACCTCTAGCTCCTACAATGAGCAGTTCTTC. Full variable domain (outside the CDR3, taken from reference TRBV28 and TRBJ2-1): DVKVTQSSRYLVKRTGEKVFLECVQDMDHENMFWYRQDPGLGLRLIYFSYDVKMKEKGDIPEGYSVSREKKERFSLILESASTNQTSMYLCASTGSRPTSSSYNEQFFGPGTRLTVL.

The chain combines TRBV6-5 with TRBJ2-2; 7 nucleotides align to TRBD1. The germline gives CDR1 MNHEY, CDR2 SVGAGI. This CDR3 contains 14 residues. V was clipped by 6 bases and J by 2 bases; unmatched bases: 3. The CDR3 sequence: CASRDRKNTGELFF. The DNA for the CDR3 is TGTGCCAGCAGGGACAGGAAAAACACCGGGGAGCTGTTTTTT.

This clone was found once. J is TRBJ1-6 and V is TRBV7-9; D gene ambiguous. CDR3 size: 12 residues. The V and J ends lost 5 bases and 10 bases respectively, with 9 bases between them. Germline CDR1 SEHNR, CDR2 FQNEAQ (reference sequence). The CDR3 spells CASSHEGSPLHF. Here the CDR3 DNA reads TGTGCCAGCAGCCACGAAGGATCACCCCTCCACTTT.

The rearrangement uses TRBV7-2 and TRBJ1-3, with a weak D call TRBD1 (5 bases). Germline-derived CDR1 and CDR2 are SGHTA and FQGNSA. Trimming left V 4 bases short and J 2 bases short, with 9 bases between. The length of the CDR3 is 14 residues. CDR3 protein: CASSWDGTGNTIYF. CDR3 DNA: TGTGCCAGCAGCTGGGACGGCACTGGAAACACCATATATTTT.

The gene calls are TRBV2 and TRBJ2-5, with 12 bases aligning to TRBD2. Germline V gene sequence: CDR1 SNHLY, CDR2 FYNNEI. Trimming at V came to 6 bases and at J to 7 bases, leaving 6 bases not matched to a gene. CDR3 size: 14 residues. In DNA form, the CDR3 reads TGTGCCAGCAGACGACTAGCGGGAGAAGGGACCCAGTACTTC. Amino acid sequence: CASRRLAGEGTQYF. Looking up the rest from reference TRBV2 and TRBJ2-5 gives the full variable domain: EPEVTQTPSHQVTQMGQEVILRCVPISNHLYFYWYRQILGQKVEFLVSFYNNEISEKSEIFDDQFSVERPDGSNFTLKIRSTKLEDSAMYFCASRRLAGEGTQYFGPGTRLLVL.

J is TRBJ1-4 and V is TRBV6-6; D unresolved. With 0 bases removed from V and 16 bases from J, the gap between germline ends came to 12 bases. Germline assignment: CDR1 MNHNY and CDR2 SVGAGI (reference sequence). The CDR3 loop spans 12 amino acids. The CDR3 is CASSYSLVEAFF. Here the CDR3 DNA reads TGTGCCAGCAGTTACTCCCTGGTCGAGGCGTTTTTT.

The V gene is TRBV9, the J gene TRBJ2-7, with 15 bases lining up with TRBD2. The germline V gene encodes CDR1 SGDLS and CDR2 YYNGEE. Trimming removed 3 bases from V and 4 bases from J; junction bases left unmatched: 2. CDR3 size: 15 residues. CDR3 nucleotide sequence: TGTGCCAGCAGCGAGGGGACTAGCGGGAGGTACGAGCAGTACTTC. Its translation: CASSEGTSGRYEQYF.

This chain connects TRBV7-9 to TRBJ1-1; tentatively, D is TRBD1 (5 bases). Germline values: CDR1 SEHNR, CDR2 FQNEAQ (reference sequence). The V gene lost 5 bases and the J gene lost 10 bases, with 14 bases spanning the gap. The CDR3 has 12 residues. The chain's CDR3 is CASSPQPGPAFF. The CDR3 coding sequence is TGTGCCAGCAGCCCGCAGCCGGGGCCAGCTTTCTTT.

This rearrangement joins TRBV27 to TRBJ2-3; D perhaps matches TRBD1 (5 bases). The ends were cut back, 2 bases at V and 4 bases at J, with 10 bases in the middle. The CDR3 is 14 residues long. Germline CDR1 MNHEY, CDR2 SMNVEV (reference sequence). CDR3 nucleotides: TGTGCCAGCAGTTTACAGGGTGTAGCAGATACGCAGTATTTT. This translates into CASSLQGVADTQYF.

This clone showed up just a few times. The chain is built from TRBV30 and TRBJ1-5, with a weak D call TRBD1 (5 bases). The CDR3 covers 13 residues. Deletions cut 2 bases from V and 10 bases from J, with 15 bases between. Per germline, CDR1 GTSNPN and CDR2 SVGIG (reference sequence). CDR3 sequence: CAWSPPTEGPQHF. DNA for the CDR3: TGTGCCTGGAGTCCCCCGACAGAGGGACCCCAGCATTTT.

The rearrangement links TRBV4-1 to TRBJ1-6; possible D gene TRBD1, 5 bases. The CDR3 has 14 amino acids. Trimming cost V 5 bases and J 7 bases, with 12 bases left between them. The germline CDR1 and CDR2 sequences are MGHRA and YSYEKL. CDR3 sequence: CASSTTVTNSPLHF. DNA of the CDR3: TGCGCCAGCAGCACGACAGTTACAAATTCACCCCTCCACTTT.

CDR3 DNA: TGTGCCAGCACCCGGGGAACGGGGGCCTACGAGCAGTACTTC. This translates into CASTRGTGAYEQYF. The chain links TRBV11-2 to TRBJ2-7; a possible D gene is TRBD2 (6 bases). V lost 7 bases and J 2 bases, leaving 15 bases between the germline ends. The CDR3 is 14 amino acids. CDR1 and CDR2 from the germline V gene are SGHAT and FQNNGV.

The V call is TRBV3-1 (or the pseudogene TRBV3-2), the J call TRBJ2-1, with 7 nucleotides matching TRBD1. CDR1 is LGHDT and CDR2 is YNNKEL in the germline V gene (reference sequence). The V segment lost 0 bases and the J segment 8 bases; nucleotides outside the gene matches: 7. The CDR3 is made up of 15 amino acids. The CDR3 loop reads CASSQEVTGVDEQFF. CDR3 nucleotides: TGTGCCAGCAGCCAAGAGGTAACAGGGGTCGATGAGCAGTTCTTC.

The chain combines TRBV6-5 with TRBJ1-6, with unresolved D. CDR3 length: 13 amino acids. With 8 bases removed from V and 5 bases from J, the gap between germline ends came to 10 bases. From germline, CDR1 is MNHEY and CDR2 SVGAGI. CDR3 sequence: CASGRGNNSPLHF. CDR3 nucleotides: TGTGCCAGCGGGCGGGGTAATAATTCACCCCTCCACTTT.

The chain has TRBV7-9 and TRBJ2-5; 10 bases are shared with TRBD2. V lost 2 bases, J lost 7 bases, and 10 bases stayed unmatched. Germline V gene lookup returns CDR1 SEHNR and CDR2 FQNEAQ (reference sequence). The CDR3 spans 16 residues. CDR3 DNA sequence: TGTGCCAGCAGCTTAAGGCTAGCGGGAGACCCCGGGACCCAGTACTTC. Translated: CASSLRLAGDPGTQYF.

The V call is TRBV12-3 or TRBV12-4, the J call TRBJ1-1, with D possibly TRBD1 on 5 matching bases. V was pared by 3 bases and J by 6 bases, with 11 bases between. The CDR3 is 13 residues long. CDR3 nucleotide sequence: TGTGCCAGCAGTTTGAGGGGTTTTGCTGAAGCTTTCTTT. Protein product: CASSLRGFAEAFF.

The chain carries TRBV5-6 and TRBJ2-5, with D hard to call. V lost 2 bases to trimming and J lost 4 bases, with 6 bases between them. This CDR3 is 12 amino acids long. CDR1 and CDR2 (germline): SGHDT, YYEEEE. DNA for the CDR3: TGTGCCAGCAGCTTCCCTGGAGAGACCCAGTACTTC. Protein: CASSFPGETQYF.

This clone was counted a single time. The gene calls are TRBV21-1 and TRBJ1-2. TRBV21-1 is flagged as a pseudogene. This CDR3 comprises 10 residues. CDR3 sequence (DNA): TGTGCCAGCAACTCATTTGGGACCTCCTTC. It codes for CASNSFGTSF.

The chain is built from TRBV10-1 and TRBJ2-7, with 9 bases matching TRBD1. The CDR3 consists of 15 residues. Per germline, CDR1 WNHNN and CDR2 SYGVQD (reference sequence). V lost 4 bases, J lost 2 bases, and 6 bases stayed unmatched. CDR3 residues: CASSGGTGTPYEQYF. Written as DNA, the CDR3 is TGCGCCAGCAGTGGGGGGACAGGGACCCCCTACGAGCAGTACTTC.